The source of this TCR beta chain is a study of blood T cell repertoires in COVID-19. As for the study in general: PBMCs, B-cell-depleted T cells, or T cells were the source of the cDNA or gDNA that made up the material.

The table came from immunoSEQ multiplex PCR; TCRdb's copy has only in-frame clones and leaves some out. Found here are roughly 220,000 clones, 65% to 85% of them singletons; the top ten hold roughly 2.3%. CDR1 is MNHNY, CDR2 SVGAGI, per germline (reference sequence). This CDR3 spans 15 amino acids. Trimming took 5 bases from V and 6 from J; bases not matched to a gene: 6. The clonotype comes from a woman aged 55-69 years with acute or convalescent COVID-19. The sequenced material came from peripheral blood. The V gene is TRBV6-6, the J gene TRBJ2-2; TRBD2 aligns across 10 bases. This CDR3 is CASSGRTSGPGELFF. In nucleotides, the CDR3 is TGTGCCAGCAGTGGACGGACTAGCGGCCCCGGGGAGCTGTTTTTT.